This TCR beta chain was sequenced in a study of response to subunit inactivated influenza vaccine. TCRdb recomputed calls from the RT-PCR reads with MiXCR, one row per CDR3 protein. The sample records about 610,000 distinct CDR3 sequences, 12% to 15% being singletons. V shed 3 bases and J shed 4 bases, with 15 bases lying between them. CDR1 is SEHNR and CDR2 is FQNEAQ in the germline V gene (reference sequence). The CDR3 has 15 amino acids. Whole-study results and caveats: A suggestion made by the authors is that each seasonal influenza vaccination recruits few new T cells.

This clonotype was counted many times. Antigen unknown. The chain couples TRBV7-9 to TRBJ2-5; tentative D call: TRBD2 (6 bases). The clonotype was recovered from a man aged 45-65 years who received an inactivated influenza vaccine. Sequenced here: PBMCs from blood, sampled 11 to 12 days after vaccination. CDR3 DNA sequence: TGTGCCAGCAGCTTCGGAGGGATGACGAGAGAGACCCAGTACTTC. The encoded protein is CASSFGGMTRETQYF.